This TCR beta chain emerged from a study of T cell responses to AZD1222 COVID-19 vaccine. The CDR3 extends over 14 amino acids. Per the germline V gene, CDR1 is SNHLY and CDR2 is FYNNEI. Trimming cost V 2 bases and J 3 bases, with 9 bases left between them. To note about this clone: The target antigen is unknown.

Study results and caveats: The peak T cell response came first, and repertoires were sampled only after it.

TCRdb keeps only in-frame clones here, not all; method: immunoSEQ multiplex PCR. The sample lists about 93,000 clones; approximately 86% were seen once. This clonotype was sampled from an adult in good health. The sequences come from peripheral blood, collected on day 0 of AZD1222 vaccination. The gene calls are TRBV2 and TRBJ2-3; TRBD2 might be the D (6 bases). CDR3: CASSEPLATDTQYF. Here the CDR3 DNA reads TGTGCCAGCAGTGAACCTCTAGCGACAGATACGCAGTATTTT.